This T cell receptor beta chain was retrieved from a study of post-analysis software for immune sequencing data. As concerns this clonotype: Its specificity is not known.

Study outcomes and limitations: Compared with controls, patients had more of 4 to 6 TRBV segments, including TRBV5-6, TRBV5-1 and TRBV20-1.

Germline V lookup: CDR1 SGHTA, CDR2 FQGNSA. Trimming removed 5 bases from V and 1 base from J, with 8 bases in between. The CDR3 has 13 amino acids. The TCR beta cDNA libraries contained unique molecular identifiers. TCRdb reprocessed the PCR reads via MiXCR and lists one record per CDR3 protein. This table holds around 700,000 distinct CDR3 sequences, approximately 59% found once. The source is a girl aged 2-10 years with multiple sclerosis. Sequenced: blood. This chain joins TRBV7-2 and TRBJ1-1; D remains ambiguous. The CDR3 coding sequence is TGTGCCAGCAGCCCCTGGGGGAACACTGAAGCTTTCTTT. It is translated as CASSPWGNTEAFF.